This TCR beta chain stems from a study of blood T cell repertoires in COVID-19 (dated by TCRdb to the early 2020s). Study-level background: Samples from collaborators originated in the United States, Italy and Spain and spanned both the acute and convalescent phases of COVID-19. The material from the prospective study consisted of cDNA or gDNA derived from T cells, B-cell-depleted T cells, or PBMCs. Deeply sampled blood TCRbeta repertoires from subjects exposed to, actively infected with, or recovered from COVID-19 were included in the dataset. The repertoires were released in a freely available public database meant as a resource for research on the immune response to SARS-CoV-2. The samples were drawn from the first 160 participants of the ongoing ImmuneRACE study and from 950 to 1,500 subjects provided by 6 global collaborators. The sample metadata nearly always contained a de-identified subject ID, COVID-19 status, age in years and sex. HLA class I and class II types, where available, came from metadata supplied by the sample provider rather than from assay-based typing.

TCRbeta CDR3 regions were amplified from genomic DNA using the immunoSEQ Assay, a bias-controlled multiplex PCR. As for how the authors treated the data: Nucleated cell counts per sample were estimated from amplification of reference gene primers within the assay. To quantify the absolute abundance of each unique TCRbeta CDR3 rearrangement, sequence reads were collapsed and filtered. For each sample, productive Simpson clonality was calculated as the square root of Simpson's diversity index over productive rearrangements. TCRdb stores this immuneACCESS table with in-frame sequences only. Part of the clones is absent; in the studies checked, under half of the shortfall reflects unresolved V genes, and no reason is known for the rest. V and J calls and clone size are copied from that table; D and trimming were computed from the DNA. Across this sample there are under 350,000 clones, with 80% to 90% seen only once. Roughly 4.2% of the sample is taken by the ten largest.

What the work shows at the level of the full study, not this receptor alone: The quantity of clinical and demographic metadata differed by source and by participant and was supplied without curation.

In the prospective study, participants were roughly 18 to 100 years old, resided in 24 geographic areas of the United States, and were enrolled through a virtual design. To assign participants to cohorts, the prospective study relied on clinical history that participants themselves reported in a screening survey and a study questionnaire. Mobile phlebotomists in the prospective study collected whole blood, serum and a nasopharyngeal or oropharyngeal swab from every participant. Participants in the prospective study had the option to provide additional blood draws and questionnaires over an approximately 2-month period. Before DNA extraction, prospective study blood samples were shipped either frozen or at room temperature. A word on this clone: Its antigen has not been determined. No base quality information exists; no much larger clone differs at one position.

This TCR came from a woman in her 40s with acute COVID-19. Sequences were obtained from PBMCs or T cells enriched from blood (not recorded which).

The CDR3 reads CASSLGGSRSYEQYF. The nucleotide sequence is TGCGCCAGCAGCTTAGGGGGCAGCCGCTCCTACGAGCAGTACTTC. Rearrangement joined TRBV5-1 to TRBJ2-7; 7 bases in the middle match TRBD1. The germline V gene sets CDR1 to SGHRS and CDR2 to YFSETQ. Here V drops 2 bases and J drops 0 bases, and the junction holds 5 bases not matched to any gene. The CDR3 goes from the cysteine to the phenylalanine over 15 residues. Only the CDR3 part of the read is kept: 45 bases, read in frame from the first base. Full variable domain (CDR3 extended with the reference TRBV5-1 and TRBJ2-7 proteins): KAGVTQTPRYLIKTRGQQVTLSCSPISGHRSVSWYQQTPGQGLQFLFEYFSETQRNKGNFPGRFSGRQFSNSRSEMNVSTLELGDSALYLCASSLGGSRSYEQYFGPGTRLTVT.